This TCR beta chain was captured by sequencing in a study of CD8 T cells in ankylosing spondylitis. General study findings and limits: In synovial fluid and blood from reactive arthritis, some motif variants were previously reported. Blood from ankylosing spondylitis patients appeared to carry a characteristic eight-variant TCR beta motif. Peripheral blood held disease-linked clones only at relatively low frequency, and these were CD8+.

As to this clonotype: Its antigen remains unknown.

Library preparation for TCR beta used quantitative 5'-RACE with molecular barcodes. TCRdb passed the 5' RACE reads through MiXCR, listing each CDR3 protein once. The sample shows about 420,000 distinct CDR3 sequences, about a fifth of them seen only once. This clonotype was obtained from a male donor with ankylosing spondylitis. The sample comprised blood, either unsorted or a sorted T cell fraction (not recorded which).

DNA of the CDR3: TGCAGTGCTAGGGTAGCGGGAGGGCCGGGTGAGCAGTTCTTC. This encodes CSARVAGGPGEQFF. The rearrangement links TRBV20-1 to TRBJ2-1; 11 positions match TRBD2. Germline values: CDR1 DFQATT, CDR2 SNEGSKA (reference sequence). J was trimmed by 9 bases and V by 3 bases; bases with no gene match: 7. This CDR3 is built from 14 residues.